This T cell receptor beta chain was recorded in a study of T cell repertoires in cytomegalovirus infection. Study-level information: Based on public TCR beta signatures, there were indications of CMV infection and of a matching HLA type.

Overall study results and limits: Carriers of CMV plus the relevant HLA were identified by cumulative public TCR beta family frequency. Across the ex vivo response, the dominant clonotypes were HLA-C-restricted CMV-specific TCR beta clonotypes.

TCRdb reanalysed the reads using MiXCR and keeps one entry per CDR3 protein. Altogether approximately 750,000 distinct CDR3 sequences are present, 35% to 40% being singletons, with the ten largest covering roughly 2.8%. Losses at the gene ends were 5 bases for V and 2 bases for J; bases not matched to a gene: 5. In germline, CDR1 is MDHEN, CDR2 SYDVKM. The CDR3 sequence is 14 residues long. Ten or more counts support this clonotype. The target antigen is unknown. The V call is TRBV28, the J call TRBJ2-7; 8 nucleotides agree with TRBD2. This receptor was identified in a human donor in good health (CMV status not recorded). Some clones in this sample may be carry-over from other donors' samples. Sequencing used PBMCs. CDR3 in DNA: TGTGCCAGCAGTCCGCCGGGACTAGCCTACGAGCAGTACTTC. Its translation is CASSPPGLAYEQYF.